The 13 T cell receptor beta chains below come from one sample, sequenced in a study of blood T cell repertoires in COVID-19. Some clones are missing from TCRdb's copy, which holds only in-frame ones; the method was immunoSEQ multiplex PCR. The table includes about 480,000 clones, 70% to 90% detected once. The sequenced sample was PBMCs or T cells enriched from blood (not recorded which). The receptors originated from a woman under 30 with acute COVID-19.

This clone occurred once. V gene TRBV6-5 combines with J gene TRBJ2-3; TRBD2 matches 7 bases. Trimming cost V 0 bases and J 0 bases; bases outside gene matches: 3. Germline assignment: CDR1 MNHEY and CDR2 SVGAGI. The CDR3 is made up of 16 amino acids. The CDR3 sequence is CASSYSSGTSTDTQYF. The CDR3 bases are TGTGCCAGCAGTTACTCAAGCGGGACTAGCACAGATACGCAGTATTTT.

The J gene is TRBJ2-1, the V gene TRBV5-4; D is ambiguous. The V end lost 5 bases, the J end lost 5 bases, and 11 bases lay between the germline ends. Germline-derived CDR1 and CDR2 are SGHNT and YYREEE (reference sequence). This CDR3 comprises 13 residues. The chain's CDR3 is CASRLIPDNEQFF. The CDR3 nucleotides are TGTGCCAGCAGACTAATCCCTGACAATGAGCAGTTCTTC.

The chain carries TRBV30 and TRBJ2-5, with 7 bases fitting TRBD1. This CDR3 is 15 amino acids long. The V gene end was trimmed by 1 base and the J gene end by 2 bases; junction bases not matched to a gene: 7. Germline lookup yields CDR1 GTSNPN and CDR2 SVGIG (reference sequence). The CDR3 loop reads CAWSEAGTAQETQYF. DNA for the CDR3: TGTGCCTGGAGTGAAGCAGGGACAGCTCAAGAGACCCAGTACTTC.

The J gene is TRBJ1-5, the V gene TRBV3-1 (or the pseudogene TRBV3-2); the D is unclear. Per the germline V gene, CDR1 is LGHDT and CDR2 is YNNKEL (reference sequence). V lost 0 bases to trimming and J lost 2 bases, with 11 bases between them. The CDR3 is 16 amino acids. In DNA, the CDR3 is TGTGCCAGCAGCCAAGACACTAGGCAGCGCAATCAGCCCCAGCATTTT. Its protein is CASSQDTRQRNQPQHF.

The chain employs TRBV7-8 and TRBJ2-1, with TRBD1 matching 8 bases. The CDR3 is made up of 15 amino acids. Trimming took 5 bases from V and 2 from J; bases not matched to a gene: 5. Germline V gene sequence: CDR1 SGHVS, CDR2 FQNEAQ. The CDR3: CASSQGQGTYNEQFF. CDR3 nucleotide sequence: TGTGCCAGCAGCCAAGGACAGGGTACCTACAATGAGCAGTTCTTC. The full variable domain, in which reference TRBV7-8 and TRBJ2-1 provide the parts outside the CDR3, is GAGVSQSPRYKVAKRGQDVALRCDPISGHVSLFWYQQALGQGPEFLTYFQNEAQLDKSGLPSDRFFAERPEGSVSTLKIQRTQQEDSAVYLCASSQGQGTYNEQFFGPGTRLTVL.

The rearrangement links TRBV29-1 to TRBJ2-7; perhaps TRBD2 as D (7 bases). The CDR3 extends over 13 amino acids. CDR1 and CDR2 (germline): SQVTM, ANQGSEA. V gave up 7 bases and J gave up 6 bases, with 19 bases separating them. The CDR3 is CSGTSRGGLEQYF. The DNA for the CDR3 is TGCAGCGGCACCTCGAGGGGGGGGCTCGAGCAGTACTTC.

The chain recombines TRBV23-1 with TRBJ2-3; 7 bases map to TRBD1. TRBV23-1 is an open reading frame whose function is uncertain. V shed 4 bases and J 8 bases; nucleotides not matched to a gene: 15. The CDR3 length is 16 residues. CDR3: CASSPPRTGPRSTQYF. In DNA form, the CDR3 reads TGCGCCAGCAGTCCACCTCGGACAGGTCCACGTAGTACGCAGTATTTT.

V usage is TRBV2 and J usage is TRBJ1-2, with D uncertain. CDR3 length: 11 amino acids. Germline V gene data show CDR1 as SNHLY and CDR2 as FYNNEI. Trimming cost V 6 bases and J 4 bases, with 6 bases left between them. For the CDR3, the DNA is TGTGCCAGCAGGACTGGCTATGGCTACACCTTC. Its translation: CASRTGYGYTF. Complete variable domain (other parts from reference TRBV2 and TRBJ1-2): EPEVTQTPSHQVTQMGQEVILRCVPISNHLYFYWYRQILGQKVEFLVSFYNNEISEKSEIFDDQFSVERPDGSNFTLKIRSTKLEDSAMYFCASRTGYGYTFGSGTRLTVV.

This clone appeared once. V gene TRBV12-5 combines with J gene TRBJ2-3; 7 nucleotides align to TRBD2. CDR1 LGHNT and CDR2 FRNRAP come from the germline V gene. The CDR3 loop spans 15 amino acids. V shed 3 bases and J 4 bases; nucleotides not matched to a gene: 7. CDR3 sequence: CASGFLGGGADTQYF. The CDR3 DNA follows: TGTGCTAGTGGTTTTTTAGGCGGGGGTGCAGATACGCAGTATTTT. Supplemented by reference TRBV12-5 and TRBJ2-3, the full variable domain reads DARVTQTPRHKVTEMGQEVTMRCQPILGHNTVFWYRQTMMQGLELLAYFRNRAPLDDSGMPKDRFSAEMPDATLATLKIQPSEPRDSAVYFCASGFLGGGADTQYFGPGTRLTVL.

This clone came up a few times. This chain connects TRBV2 to TRBJ2-7; possible D gene TRBD2, 5 bases. The germline V gene has CDR1 SNHLY and CDR2 FYNNEI. Trimming shortened V by 6 bases and J by 1 base, and 13 bases separated the two germline ends. CDR3 length equals 14 residues. In DNA form, the CDR3 reads TGTGCCAGCAGCGCAGCTCAGCGGTCCTACGAGCAGTACTTC. Residues: CASSAAQRSYEQYF.

V and J are TRBV19 and TRBJ1-2; 8 bases are shared with TRBD1. V gave up 5 bases and J gave up 6 bases; unmatched junction bases: 5. In germline, CDR1 is LNHDA, CDR2 SQIVND (reference sequence). The CDR3 loop spans 13 amino acids. CDR3 region: CASSWTGRNGYTF. The CDR3 region has the DNA TGTGCCAGTAGTTGGACAGGGAGGAATGGCTACACCTTC.

V usage is TRBV7-9 and J usage is TRBJ1-1, with 7 positions matching TRBD1. This CDR3 comprises 14 residues. Germline loops: CDR1 SEHNR, CDR2 FQNEAQ (reference sequence). J lost 1 base, V lost 5 bases, and 4 bases had no gene match. The chain's CDR3 is CASSRQGGNTEAFF. The CDR3 coding sequence is TGTGCCAGCAGCAGACAGGGAGGGAACACTGAAGCTTTCTTT.

The CDR3 DNA sequence: TGTGCCAGCAGTAGCGGGAGACCTTACGAGCAGTACTTC. Protein sequence: CASSSGRPYEQYF. The chain joins TRBV28 to TRBJ2-7; 8 bases align to TRBD2. Per the germline V gene, CDR1 is MDHEN and CDR2 is SYDVKM. There are 13 residues in the CDR3. The ends lost 5 bases at V and 4 bases at J; junction bases unmatched: 4.